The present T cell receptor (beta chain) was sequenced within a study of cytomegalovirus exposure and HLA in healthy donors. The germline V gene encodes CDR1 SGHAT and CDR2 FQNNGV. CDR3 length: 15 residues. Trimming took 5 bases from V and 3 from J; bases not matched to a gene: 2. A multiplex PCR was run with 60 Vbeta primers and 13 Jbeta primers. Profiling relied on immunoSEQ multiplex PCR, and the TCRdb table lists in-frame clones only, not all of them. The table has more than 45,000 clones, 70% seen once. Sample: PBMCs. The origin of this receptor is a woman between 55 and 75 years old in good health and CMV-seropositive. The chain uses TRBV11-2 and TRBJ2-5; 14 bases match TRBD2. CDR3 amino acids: CASSRLAGGKETQYF. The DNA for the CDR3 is TGTGCCAGCAGCCGACTAGCGGGGGGGAAAGAGACCCAGTACTTC.